This T cell receptor beta chain was captured in a study of blood T cell repertoires in COVID-19. Study at large: COVID-19 samples from acute and convalescent phases originated in the United States, Italy and Spain.

TCRdb's copy holds only in-frame clones and misses some; the assay was immunoSEQ multiplex PCR. The table has approximately 150,000 clones, over 75% seen once. CDR1 and CDR2 (germline): SGHRS, YFSETQ. V was clipped by 2 bases and J by 1 base; unmatched bases: 13. This CDR3 is built from 18 residues. Sequencing input: peripheral blood. The clonotype originates from a woman aged 55-69 years with active COVID-19. The chain carries TRBV5-1 and TRBJ2-3; TRBD2 aligns across 7 bases. The CDR3: CASSFGLGSRGGTDTQYF. As DNA, the CDR3 is TGCGCCAGCAGCTTCGGACTAGGATCTAGAGGTGGCACAGATACGCAGTATTTT. Full variable domain (missing parts from reference TRBV5-1 and TRBJ2-3): KAGVTQTPRYLIKTRGQQVTLSCSPISGHRSVSWYQQTPGQGLQFLFEYFSETQRNKGNFPGRFSGRQFSNSRSEMNVSTLELGDSALYLCASSFGLGSRGGTDTQYFGPGTRLTVL.